These T cell receptor beta chains were read from a single sample in a study of T cells in Graves' hyperthyroidism and ophthalmopathy. In TCRdb, the multiplex PCR reads were re-called with MiXCR into one record per CDR3 protein. Of 340,000 or so distinct CDR3 sequences listed, roughly a fifth are singletons. Specimen: blood. These TCRs come from a woman aged 50 to 60 with Graves' hyperthyroidism. The CDR3 runs from the conserved cysteine through the conserved F or W. A D gene is named only where the DNA matches it firmly. Size is stated for part of the rows, as once, few or many counts, or as a class when the clone is expanded.

v_call	j_call	clone_size	d_call	cdr3_nt	cdr3_aa
TRBV11-3	TRBJ2-5	many	.	TGTGCCAGCAGCTTCGAAAAGGGGTCTTGGGAGACCCAGTACTTC	CASSFEKGSWETQYF
TRBV20-1	TRBJ1-5	few	TRBD1	TGCAGTGCTGCCACCGGGACAGGGGCTCAGCCCCAGCATTTT	CSAATGTGAQPQHF
TRBV12-3/TRBV12-4	TRBJ1-2	many	TRBD1	TGTGCCAGCAGCCGACAGGGGTTCGGCTACACCTTC	CASSRQGFGYTF
TRBV29-1	TRBJ2-7	few	.	TGCAGCGTTGAAGATCTTCGGGGGGCATCCTACGAGCAGTACTTC	CSVEDLRGASYEQYF
TRBV7-9	TRBJ1-2	.	TRBD1	TGTGCCAGCAGCCCGGGACAGGGGCCTCAAGGCTACACCTTC	CASSPGQGPQGYTF
TRBV10-2	TRBJ2-3	.	.	TGCGCCAGCAGTGAGACCCTAGCTACAGATACGCAGTATTTT	CASSETLATDTQYF
TRBV7-9	TRBJ2-1	many	.	TGTGCCAGCAGCGCCCGGGGCGGGTCCTACAATGAGCAGTTCTTC	CASSARGGSYNEQFF
TRBV4-1	TRBJ2-7	few	TRBD2	TGCGCCAGCAGCCCTGGGACTAGCGGGATCCTTTCCTACGAGCAGTACTTC	CASSPGTSGILSYEQYF
TRBV28	TRBJ2-7	many	.	TGTGCCAGCAGTTTACGACTCCCTCCCTACGAGCAGTACTTC	CASSLRLPPYEQYF
TRBV7-9	TRBJ2-5	many	.	TGTGCCAGCAGCTTAGCACAGAATAGGGAGACCCAGTACTTC	CASSLAQNRETQYF
TRBV15	TRBJ2-7	.	.	TGTGCCACCAGCAGAGGACCGGGGGCGGGCTACGAGCAGTACTTC	CATSRGPGAGYEQYF
TRBV4-1	TRBJ2-4	.	.	TGCGCCAGCAGCCAATTTCCACAGGGACATATTCTAGCCAAAAACATTCAGTACTTC	CASSQFPQGHILAKNIQYF
TRBV2	TRBJ1-4	many	TRBD1	TGTGCCAGCAGACCGAACACAGGGGTCGGTGAAAAACTGTTTTTT	CASRPNTGVGEKLFF
TRBV5-4	TRBJ2-5	few	.	TGTGCCAGCAGCCCGCGGGGCGGGAAAATTACCCAGTACTTC	CASSPRGGKITQYF
TRBV28	TRBJ1-2	.	TRBD1	TGTGCCAGCAGTCCTCAGGGACAGGTCTATGGCTACACCTTC	CASSPQGQVYGYTF
TRBV20-1	TRBJ2-1	many	.	TGCAGTGCTAGAGCGGACCGCCTAGGGAATGAGCAGTTCTTC	CSARADRLGNEQFF
TRBV27	TRBJ2-5	.	.	TGTGCCAGCAGGACCAGGGGTGAGACCCAGTACTTC	CASRTRGETQYF
TRBV27	TRBJ1-1	many	.	TGTGCCAGCAGTTTAACCCGGGACATCAGTAACGCTGAAGCTTTCTTT	CASSLTRDISNAEAFF
TRBV4-1	TRBJ2-7	few	TRBD2	TGCGCCAGCAGCCGCGGACTAGCGGGGGACTACGAGCAGTACTTC	CASSRGLAGDYEQYF
TRBV19	TRBJ2-2	few	.	TGTGCCAGTAGTGGTTACAAGACAGGTCCGAACACCGGGGAGCTGTTTTTT	CASSGYKTGPNTGELFF
TRBV28	TRBJ1-1	many	.	TGTGCCAGCCGGCGGGCCACTGAAGCTTTCTTT	CASRRATEAFF
TRBV6-1	TRBJ1-5	few	.	TGTGCCAGCAGTGTTTGGTGGGGGGATACTAATCAGCCCCAGCATTTT	CASSVWWGDTNQPQHF
TRBV19	TRBJ2-7	.	TRBD1	TGTGCCAGTAGTAATACCCCGGGACAGGGGCCTTCGTACGAGCAGTACTTC	CASSNTPGQGPSYEQYF
TRBV28	TRBJ1-2	.	.	TGTGCCAGCAGTTTATCCCGGGGTTATGGCTACACCTTC	CASSLSRGYGYTF
TRBV5-6	TRBJ1-5	many	TRBD1	TGTGCCAGCAGCTTGGGGACAGGTTCCTATCAGCCCCAGCATTTT	CASSLGTGSYQPQHF
TRBV20-1	TRBJ2-3	.	TRBD1	TGCAGTGCTCCCACCGGGACAGGGGTCACAGATACGCAGTATTTT	CSAPTGTGVTDTQYF
TRBV20-1	TRBJ1-2	many	.	TGCAGTGCCCTCAGAGGAGGGAAGAGTGGCTACACCTTC	CSALRGGKSGYTF
TRBV7-9	TRBJ2-1	many	TRBD2	TGTGCCAGCAGCTTAATTCCAAGCGGGAGCATCTTCCGGCAGTTCTTC	CASSLIPSGSIFRQFF
TRBV9	TRBJ2-2	.	TRBD1	TGTGCCAGCAGCAAGGGACAGGGGGTGGCCGGGGAGCTGTTTTTT	CASSKGQGVAGELFF
TRBV3-1	TRBJ1-5	many	TRBD1	TGTGCCAGCAGCCAAGGGGGGACAGGGGTTCTAAATCAGCCCCAGCATTTT	CASSQGGTGVLNQPQHF
TRBV24-1	TRBJ2-1	few	TRBD1	TGTGCCACCAGTGATTTTGGGGGACAGAATCGGAATGAGCAGTTCTTC	CATSDFGGQNRNEQFF
TRBV18	TRBJ2-3	.	TRBD2	TGTGCCAGCTCACCTGCTAGCGGAAGCACAGATACGCAGTATTTT	CASSPASGSTDTQYF
TRBV29-1	TRBJ1-3	few	.	TGCAGCGTTGCCAGGGCCTCTGGAAACACCATATATTTT	CSVARASGNTIYF
TRBV11-2	TRBJ2-3	.	.	TGTGCCAGCAGCCCCGGGACGCTGAGCACAGATACGCAGTATTTT	CASSPGTLSTDTQYF
TRBV6-1	TRBJ1-1	.	.	TGTGCCAGCAGTCCAGACACATACACTGAAGCTTTCTTT	CASSPDTYTEAFF
TRBV7-9	TRBJ2-3	.	TRBD2	TGTGCCAGCAGGTCTAGCGGGTTCTATAGCACAGATACGCAGTATTTT	CASRSSGFYSTDTQYF
TRBV19	TRBJ2-7	.	TRBD2	TGTGCCAGTAGGAGACAACTAGCGGGAGACCTCTACGAGCAGTACTTC	CASRRQLAGDLYEQYF
TRBV5-5	TRBJ2-7	many	TRBD1	TGTGCCAGTAAGACGACAGGGGCCCCCCACGAGCAGTACTTC	CASKTTGAPHEQYF
TRBV7-9	TRBJ2-3	few	.	TGTGCCAGCAGCTTAGAAGGGGCCCTCACAGATACGCAGTATTTT	CASSLEGALTDTQYF
TRBV7-9	TRBJ2-1	.	TRBD1	TGTGCCAGCAGCCAGTCCCATAACCGGGACAGGGGATACAATGAGCAGTTCTTC	CASSQSHNRDRGYNEQFF
TRBV10-2	TRBJ2-5	.	TRBD2	TGCGCCAGCAGTGGTACTAGCGGGGGGAAACCGCAAGAGACCCAGTACTTC	CASSGTSGGKPQETQYF
TRBV24-1	TRBJ2-5	many	.	TGTGCCACCAGTGATTCGGCGGGAATGTGGGAGACCCAGTACTTC	CATSDSAGMWETQYF
TRBV18	TRBJ2-3	.	.	TGTGCCAGCTCACCCTACCCGGGGCCAGATACGCAGTATTTT	CASSPYPGPDTQYF
TRBV9	TRBJ2-5	few	TRBD2	TGTGCCAGCAGCGTAGACGCGGGAGGGCAAGAGACCCAGTACTTC	CASSVDAGGQETQYF
TRBV28	TRBJ2-3	many	TRBD2	TGTGCCAGCAGTGACATAGCGGGACCTGTTACGCAGTATTTT	CASSDIAGPVTQYF
TRBV12-3/TRBV12-4	TRBJ2-3	.	TRBD2	TGTGCCAGCAGTCGACTAGCGGGAGCCAGCACAGATACGCAGTATTTT	CASSRLAGASTDTQYF
TRBV3-1	TRBJ1-1	many	.	TGTGCCAGCAGCACAGAATTGAACACTGAAGCTTTCTTT	CASSTELNTEAFF
TRBV7-9	TRBJ1-1	few	.	TGTGCCAGCAGCTCCGTTGACAGATATCTCATGAACACTGAAGCTTTCTTT	CASSSVDRYLMNTEAFF
TRBV11-2	TRBJ2-5	many	TRBD1	TGTGCCAGCAGCTTAGGGGACAGGGGGCAAGAGACCCAGTACTTC	CASSLGDRGQETQYF
TRBV10-3	TRBJ1-1	few	.	TGTGCCATCAGTCGGAAGGGCGAAGCTTTCTTT	CAISRKGEAFF